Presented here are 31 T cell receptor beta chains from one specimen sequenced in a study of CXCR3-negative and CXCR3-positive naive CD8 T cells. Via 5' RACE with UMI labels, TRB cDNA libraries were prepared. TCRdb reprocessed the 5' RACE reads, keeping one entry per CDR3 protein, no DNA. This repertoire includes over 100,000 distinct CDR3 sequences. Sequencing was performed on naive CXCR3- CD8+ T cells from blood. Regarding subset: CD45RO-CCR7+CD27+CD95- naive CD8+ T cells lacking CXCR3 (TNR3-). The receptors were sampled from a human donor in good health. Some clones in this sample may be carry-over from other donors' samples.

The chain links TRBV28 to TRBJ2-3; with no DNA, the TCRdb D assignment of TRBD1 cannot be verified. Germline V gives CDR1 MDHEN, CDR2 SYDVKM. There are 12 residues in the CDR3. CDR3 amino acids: CASSLSRVTQYF. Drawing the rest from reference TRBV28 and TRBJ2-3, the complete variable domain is DVKVTQSSRYLVKRTGEKVFLECVQDMDHENMFWYRQDPGLGLRLIYFSYDVKMKEKGDIPEGYSVSREKKERFSLILESASTNQTSMYLCASSLSRVTQYFGPGTRLTVL.

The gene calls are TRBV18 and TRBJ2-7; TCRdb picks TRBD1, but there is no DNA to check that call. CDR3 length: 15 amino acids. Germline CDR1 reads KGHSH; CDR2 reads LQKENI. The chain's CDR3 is CASSPTGQGTSEQYF.

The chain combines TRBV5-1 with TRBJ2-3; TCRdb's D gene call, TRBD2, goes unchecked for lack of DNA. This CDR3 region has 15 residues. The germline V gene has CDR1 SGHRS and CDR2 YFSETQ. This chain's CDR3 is CASSLIAGGQDTQYF.

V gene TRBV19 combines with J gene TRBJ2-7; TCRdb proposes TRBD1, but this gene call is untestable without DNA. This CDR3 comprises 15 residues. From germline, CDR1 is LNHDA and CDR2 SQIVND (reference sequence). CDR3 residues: CASSTPGHSTYEQYF.

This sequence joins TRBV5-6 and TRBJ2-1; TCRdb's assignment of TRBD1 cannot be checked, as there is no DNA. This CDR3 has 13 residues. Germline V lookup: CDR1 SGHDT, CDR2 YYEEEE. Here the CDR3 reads CASSPGTLNEQFF.

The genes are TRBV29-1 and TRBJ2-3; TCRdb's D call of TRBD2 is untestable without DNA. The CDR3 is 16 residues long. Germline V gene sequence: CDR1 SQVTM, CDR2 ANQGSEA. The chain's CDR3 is CSVEPPGLAQGDTQYF.

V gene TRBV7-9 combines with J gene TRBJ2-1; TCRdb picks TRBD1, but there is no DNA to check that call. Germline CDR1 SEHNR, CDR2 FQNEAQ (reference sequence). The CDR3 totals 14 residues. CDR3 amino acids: CASSRPGVHNEQFF.

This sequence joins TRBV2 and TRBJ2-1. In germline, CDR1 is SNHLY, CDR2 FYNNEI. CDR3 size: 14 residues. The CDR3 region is CASSEALPDNEQFF.

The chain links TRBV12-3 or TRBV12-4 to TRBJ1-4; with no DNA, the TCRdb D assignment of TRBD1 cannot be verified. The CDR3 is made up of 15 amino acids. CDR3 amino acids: CASSPQGLANEKLFF.

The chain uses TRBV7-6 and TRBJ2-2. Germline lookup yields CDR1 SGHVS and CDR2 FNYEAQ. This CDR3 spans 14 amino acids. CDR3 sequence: CASSVAGLGGELFF.

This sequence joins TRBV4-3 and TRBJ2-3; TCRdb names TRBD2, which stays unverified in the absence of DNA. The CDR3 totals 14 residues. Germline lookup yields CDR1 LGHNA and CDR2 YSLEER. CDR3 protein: CASSQDKTGPISYF.

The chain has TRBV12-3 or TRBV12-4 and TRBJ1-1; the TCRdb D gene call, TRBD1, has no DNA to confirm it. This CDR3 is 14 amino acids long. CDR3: CASSFPDRGLKAFF.

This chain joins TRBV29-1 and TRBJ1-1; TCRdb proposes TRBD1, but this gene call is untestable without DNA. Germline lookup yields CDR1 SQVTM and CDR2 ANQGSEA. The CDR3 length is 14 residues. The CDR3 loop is CSARARGDTTEAFF.

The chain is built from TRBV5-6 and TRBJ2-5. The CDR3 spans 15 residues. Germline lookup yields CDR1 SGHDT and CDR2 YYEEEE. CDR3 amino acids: CASSLGSYPQGTQYF.

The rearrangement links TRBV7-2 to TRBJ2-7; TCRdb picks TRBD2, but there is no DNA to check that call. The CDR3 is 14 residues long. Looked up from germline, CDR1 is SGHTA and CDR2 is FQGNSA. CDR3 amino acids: CASSGLAGPYEQYF.

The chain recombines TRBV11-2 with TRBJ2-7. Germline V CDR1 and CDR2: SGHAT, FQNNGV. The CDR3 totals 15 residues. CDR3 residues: CASTDIGHLSYEQYF.

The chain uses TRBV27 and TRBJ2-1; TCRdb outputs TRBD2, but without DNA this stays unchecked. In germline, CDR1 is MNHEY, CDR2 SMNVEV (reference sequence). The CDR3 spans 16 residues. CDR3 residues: CASRGGLAGGYNEQFF.

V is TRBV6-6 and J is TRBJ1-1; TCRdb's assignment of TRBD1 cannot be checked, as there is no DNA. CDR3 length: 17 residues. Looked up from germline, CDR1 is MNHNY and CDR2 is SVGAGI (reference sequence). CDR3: CASSHYGGTVVATEAFF.

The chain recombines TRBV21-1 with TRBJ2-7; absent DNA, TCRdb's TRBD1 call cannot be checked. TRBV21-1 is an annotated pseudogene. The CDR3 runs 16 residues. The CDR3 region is CASSKGRQFIPYEQYF.

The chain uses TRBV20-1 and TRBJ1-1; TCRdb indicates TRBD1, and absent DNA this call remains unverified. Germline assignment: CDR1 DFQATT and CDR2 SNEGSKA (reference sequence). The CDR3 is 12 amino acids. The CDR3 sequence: CSARQGGTEAFF.

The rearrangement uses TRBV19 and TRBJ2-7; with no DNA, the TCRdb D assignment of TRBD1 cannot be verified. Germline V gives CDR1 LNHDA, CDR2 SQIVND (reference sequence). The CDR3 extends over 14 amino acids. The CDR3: CASSIGQASYEQYF.

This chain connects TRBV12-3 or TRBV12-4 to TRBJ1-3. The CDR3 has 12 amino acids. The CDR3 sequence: CASSHRENTIYF.

The CDR3 loop is CASSQEFRTATYEQYF. The V and J genes are TRBV4-3 and TRBJ2-7; TCRdb gives TRBD1 as the D gene, but with no DNA this cannot be confirmed. Germline V gene lookup returns CDR1 LGHNA and CDR2 YSLEER. This CDR3 is built from 16 residues.

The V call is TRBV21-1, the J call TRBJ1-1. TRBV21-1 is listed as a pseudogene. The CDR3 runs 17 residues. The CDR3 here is CASSKVTASKINTEAFF.

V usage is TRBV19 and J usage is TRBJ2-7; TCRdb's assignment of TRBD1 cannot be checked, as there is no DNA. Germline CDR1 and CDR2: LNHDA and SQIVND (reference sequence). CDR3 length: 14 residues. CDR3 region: CASSGTGYFYEQYF. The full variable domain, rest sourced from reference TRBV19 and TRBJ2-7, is DGGITQSPKYLFRKEGQNVTLSCEQNLNHDAMYWYRQDPGQGLRLIYYSQIVNDFQKGDIAEGYSVSREKKESFPLTVTSAQKNPTAFYLCASSGTGYFYEQYFGPGTRLTVT.

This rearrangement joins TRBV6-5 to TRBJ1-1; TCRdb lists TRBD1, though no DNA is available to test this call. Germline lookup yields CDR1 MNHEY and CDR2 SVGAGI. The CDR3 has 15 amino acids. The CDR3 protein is CASRLDLTVNTEAFF.

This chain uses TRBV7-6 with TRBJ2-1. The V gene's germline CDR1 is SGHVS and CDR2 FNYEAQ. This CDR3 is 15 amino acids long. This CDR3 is CASSLANRDLNEQFF.

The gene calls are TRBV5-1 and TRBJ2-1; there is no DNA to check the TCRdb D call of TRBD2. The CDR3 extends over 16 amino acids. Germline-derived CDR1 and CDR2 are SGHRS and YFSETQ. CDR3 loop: CASSLYGREAYNEQFF.

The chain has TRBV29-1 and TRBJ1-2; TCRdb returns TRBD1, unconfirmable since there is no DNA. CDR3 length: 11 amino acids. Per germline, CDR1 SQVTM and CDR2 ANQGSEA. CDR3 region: CSVEAREGYTF. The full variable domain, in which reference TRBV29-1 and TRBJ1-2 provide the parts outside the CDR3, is SAVISQKPSRDICQRGTSLTIQCQVDSQVTMMFWYRQQPGQSLTLIATANQGSEATYESGFVIDKFPISRPNLTFSTLTVSNMSPEDSSIYLCSVEAREGYTFGSGTRLTVV.

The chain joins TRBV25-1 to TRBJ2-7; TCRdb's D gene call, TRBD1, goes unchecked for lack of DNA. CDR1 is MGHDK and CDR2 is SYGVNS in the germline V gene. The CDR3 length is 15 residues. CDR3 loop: CASSDTTGGFYEQYF.

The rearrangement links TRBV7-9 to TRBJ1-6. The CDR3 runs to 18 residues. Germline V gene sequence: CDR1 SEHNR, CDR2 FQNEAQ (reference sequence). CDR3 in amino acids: CASSLGRAESSYNSPLHF.